Sequencing of this TCR beta chain was carried out in a study of T cells in Graves' hyperthyroidism and ophthalmopathy. This clonotype has more than one count but fewer than ten. The investigators amplified TCR beta CDR3 regions from RNA transcripts. Researchers ran a first-round RT-PCR on the TCR CDR3 using the HTBI primer set. TCRdb fed the multiplex PCR reads into MiXCR, producing one record per CDR3 protein. This sample has hundreds of thousands of distinct CDR3 sequences, with about 15% found just once. The TCR originated in a woman between 18 and 29 years old with Graves' hyperthyroidism. The sample taken for sequencing was blood.

The CDR3 nucleotides read TGTGCCAGTAGTATGGCCCAGGGACGAGTGGGCTACACCTTC. This translates into CASSMAQGRVGYTF. This chain uses TRBV19 with TRBJ1-2; tentatively, D is TRBD1 (5 bases). Germline assignment: CDR1 LNHDA and CDR2 SQIVND (reference sequence). This CDR3 has 14 residues. V dropped 3 bases and J dropped 8 bases, with 16 bases sitting between them.